This is a list of T cell receptor beta chains from one sample in a study of blood T cell repertoires in COVID-19. Repertoires were generated with immunoSEQ multiplex PCR, while TCRdb's copy carries only in-frame clones and drops some. The sample lists 300,000 or so clones, 65% to 90% occurring once. Specimen: PBMCs or T cells enriched from blood (not recorded which). The receptors here all came from a woman aged 40 to 50 with acute COVID-19. CDR3s include the opening cysteine and the closing phenylalanine or tryptophan. D genes are given only for firm matches. Expanded clones get a size class; other rows say once, few or many, or leave the size out.

D	size	V	J	CDR3	DNA
TRBD1	NA	TRBV4-2	TRBJ1-4	CASSQLSGQGRQKLFF	TGTGCCAGCAGCCAACTGTCCGGACAGGGAAGGCAAAAACTGTTTTTT
TRBD2	NA	TRBV5-4	TRBJ2-1	CASSFSGSLHNEQFF	TGTGCCAGCAGCTTTAGCGGGAGTTTGCACAATGAGCAGTTCTTC
TRBD2	NA	TRBV7-2	TRBJ2-1	CASTSSGPHNEQFF	TGTGCCAGCACCTCTAGCGGTCCTCACAATGAGCAGTTCTTC
NA	NA	TRBV5-1	TRBJ1-1	CASSLGSWLMNTEAFF	TGCGCCAGCAGCCTAGGATCGTGGCTAATGAACACTGAAGCTTTCTTT
NA	NA	TRBV5-4	TRBJ2-7	CASSLDSGWEQYF	TGTGCCAGCAGCTTGGACAGTGGGTGGGAGCAGTACTTC
TRBD1	NA	TRBV5-1	TRBJ2-7	CASSLARGQGPYEQYF	TGCGCCAGCAGCTTGGCCAGGGGACAGGGGCCCTACGAGCAGTACTTC
TRBD1	NA	TRBV6-1	TRBJ2-5	CASSDSFLGQGRIETQYF	TGTGCCAGCAGTGATAGCTTCCTCGGACAGGGGAGGATCGAGACCCAGTACTTC
TRBD2	NA	TRBV7-6	TRBJ2-1	CASSLALQREQFF	TGTGCCAGCAGCTTAGCGCTTCAGCGGGAACAGTTCTTC
NA	NA	TRBV15	TRBJ1-3	CATSRDRGSGNTIYF	TGTGCCACCAGCAGAGATAGGGGATCTGGAAACACCATATATTTT
NA	few	TRBV27	TRBJ1-5	CASRPSGSNQPQHF	TGTGCCAGCAGACCTAGTGGTAGCAATCAGCCCCAGCATTTT
TRBD2	NA	TRBV7-2	TRBJ2-3	CASSSYSGGATDTQYF	TGTGCCAGCAGCTCCTATAGCGGGGGGGCGACAGATACGCAGTATTTT
NA	once	TRBV7-2	TRBJ2-7	CASSRGQNYEQYF	TGTGCCAGCAGCCGAGGACAGAACTACGAGCAGTACTTC
TRBD2	few	TRBV18	TRBJ2-3	CASSPQGLGTDTQYF	TGTGCCAGCTCACCACAGGGACTAGGCACAGATACGCAGTATTTT
NA	NA	TRBV4-1	TRBJ1-5	CASSQVEGTNQPQHF	TGCGCCAGCAGCCAAGTAGAGGGGACTAATCAGCCCCAGCATTTT
NA	NA	TRBV6-5	TRBJ2-3	CASSYSTSTDTQYF	TGTGCCAGCAGTTACTCGACTAGCACAGATACGCAGTATTTT
NA	once	TRBV7-9	TRBJ1-1	CASSLEGRVRGTEAFF	TGTGCCAGCAGCTTAGAAGGCAGGGTAAGGGGCACTGAAGCTTTCTTT
NA	NA	TRBV19	TRBJ2-1	CASSVVGVARYNEQFF	TGTGCCAGTAGTGTAGTCGGGGTAGCGAGATACAATGAGCAGTTCTTC
NA	NA	TRBV28	TRBJ1-3	CASSPGTRISSSGNTIYF	TGTGCCAGCAGTCCAGGGACACGGATCTCCTCCTCTGGAAACACCATATATTTT
TRBD1	NA	TRBV11-2	TRBJ2-5	CASRQGQMGETQYF	TGTGCCAGCAGACAGGGACAGATGGGAGAGACCCAGTACTTC
TRBD1	NA	TRBV5-6	TRBJ2-3	CASSEPGGPSTDTQYF	TGTGCCAGCAGCGAGCCAGGGGGACCAAGCACAGATACGCAGTATTTT
TRBD2	NA	TRBV7-6	TRBJ2-3	CASSLVAGALTDTQYF	TGTGCCAGCAGCTTAGTAGCGGGGGCGCTCACAGATACGCAGTATTTT
NA	NA	TRBV4-2	TRBJ1-3	CASSQDTGFGNTIYF	TGTGCCAGCAGCCAAGATACAGGGTTCGGAAACACCATATATTTT
NA	NA	TRBV5-1	TRBJ2-5	CASSLDGYQETQYF	TGCGCCAGCAGCTTGGACGGGTATCAAGAGACCCAGTACTTC
NA	NA	TRBV5-1	TRBJ2-6	CASHEGSGANVLTF	TGCGCCAGCCACGAGGGTTCTGGGGCCAACGTCCTGACTTTC
TRBD1	NA	TRBV6-5	TRBJ2-1	CASTKTGYNEQFF	TGTGCCAGCACAAAGACAGGGTACAATGAGCAGTTCTTC
NA	NA	TRBV5-5	TRBJ1-1	CASSLGGPMGTEAFF	TGTGCCAGCAGTCTGGGAGGGCCTATGGGCACTGAAGCTTTCTTT
TRBD2	few	TRBV27	TRBJ2-7	CASSLSWNSGLAGPYEQYF	TGTGCCAGCAGTTTATCGTGGAACTCGGGACTAGCGGGCCCCTACGAGCAGTACTTC
TRBD1	NA	TRBV28	TRBJ1-5	CASNSFTGGPNQPQHF	TGTGCCAGCAACTCATTTACAGGGGGCCCCAATCAGCCCCAGCATTTT
TRBD1	once	TRBV5-1	TRBJ1-2	CASSLDRGGYGYTF	TGCGCCAGCTCCCTAGACAGGGGAGGCTATGGCTACACCTTC
NA	NA	TRBV10-3	TRBJ1-2	CAIQEGYGYTF	TGTGCCATCCAGGAGGGCTATGGCTACACCTTC
NA	once	TRBV5-1	TRBJ2-1	CASSLVAETYNEQFF	TGCGCCAGCAGCTTGGTGGCGGAAACCTACAATGAGCAGTTCTTC
TRBD2	NA	TRBV10-3	TRBJ2-2	CAIGRLAGGSNTGELFF	TGTGCCATCGGGCGGCTAGCGGGGGGATCGAACACCGGGGAGCTGTTTTTT
TRBD1	NA	TRBV28	TRBJ2-1	CASSLSDRVDEQFF	TGTGCCAGCAGTTTATCGGACAGGGTAGATGAGCAGTTCTTC
NA	NA	TRBV27	TRBJ1-4	CASSFRSSRAPGTRAEWKLFF	TGTGCCAGCAGTTTCCGAAGCTCCAGAGCACCAGGGACACGGGCGGAGTGGAAACTGTTTTTT
TRBD2	NA	TRBV18	TRBJ2-1	CASSPVPGLVTNEQFF	TGTGCCAGCTCACCGGTGCCGGGACTAGTTACAAATGAGCAGTTCTTC
NA	NA	TRBV15	TRBJ1-5	CATSRDTGFDQPQHF	TGTGCCACCAGCAGAGATACAGGGTTTGATCAGCCCCAGCATTTT
TRBD1	NA	TRBV19	TRBJ1-5	CASSVLLDPRDRVDQPQHF	TGTGCCAGTAGTGTTCTCCTTGACCCCCGGGACAGGGTAGATCAGCCCCAGCATTTT
NA	NA	TRBV18	TRBJ1-2	CASSPQDSYGYTF	TGTGCCAGCTCACCACAGGACTCCTATGGCTACACCTTC
TRBD2	NA	TRBV28	TRBJ2-1	CASSLVGLAVYNEQFF	TGTGCCAGCAGTTTAGTCGGACTAGCAGTCTACAATGAGCAGTTCTTC
TRBD1	NA	TRBV6-1	TRBJ1-5	CASSEQGARWQPQHF	TGTGCCAGCAGTGAACAGGGGGCCCGTTGGCAGCCCCAGCATTTT
NA	NA	TRBV5-5	TRBJ2-2	CASSSSATIGELFF	TGTGCCAGCAGTTCCAGCGCCACAATAGGGGAGCTGTTTTTT
NA	NA	TRBV11-2	TRBJ2-5	CASSLTMDIQETQYF	TGTGCCAGCAGCTTAACCATGGACATACAAGAGACCCAGTACTTC
NA	NA	TRBV18	TRBJ2-5	CASSPRQDLPQETQYF	TGTGCCAGCTCGCCAAGACAAGATCTACCCCAAGAGACCCAGTACTTC
NA	once	TRBV6-2/TRBV6-3	TRBJ1-5	CASSSHNQPQHF	TGTGCCAGCAGCTCCCACAATCAGCCCCAGCATTTT